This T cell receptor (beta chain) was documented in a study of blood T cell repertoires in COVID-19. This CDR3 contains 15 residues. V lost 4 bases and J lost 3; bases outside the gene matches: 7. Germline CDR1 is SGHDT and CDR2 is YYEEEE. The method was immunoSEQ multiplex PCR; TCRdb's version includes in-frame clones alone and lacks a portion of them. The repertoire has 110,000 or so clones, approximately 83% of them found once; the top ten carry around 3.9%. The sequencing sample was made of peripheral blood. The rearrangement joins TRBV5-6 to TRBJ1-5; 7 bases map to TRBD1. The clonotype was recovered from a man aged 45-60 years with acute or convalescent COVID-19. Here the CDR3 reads CASSIRQGFNQPQHF. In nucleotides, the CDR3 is TGTGCCAGCAGCATTAGACAGGGTTTCAATCAGCCCCAGCATTTT.